Given below is one T cell receptor (beta chain) in context. In its sample, this clone was seen once. No cognate antigen has been identified for it. It has no much larger one-base neighbor in the sample; base qualities were not kept. TCRbeta CDR3 regions were amplified from genomic DNA using the immunoSEQ Assay, a bias-controlled multiplex PCR. As for the authors' bioinformatics: Nucleated cell counts per sample were estimated from amplification of reference gene primers within the assay. To quantify the absolute abundance of each unique TCRbeta CDR3 rearrangement, sequence reads were collapsed and filtered. For each sample, productive Simpson clonality was calculated by taking the square root of Simpson's diversity index across productive rearrangements. The table was pulled from immuneACCESS by TCRdb, which kept in-frame rearrangements only. Such tables lose some clones; where checked, under half of the loss comes from unresolved V genes, and the rest has no known cause. V and J calls and clone size are given by that table; D and trimming were obtained from the DNA. Counted in this sample were approximately 280,000 clones; 70% to 90% of them appeared once. Approximately 2% of the sample is taken by the ten largest.

Another Seattle source contributed samples from volunteer blood donors who had recovered from COVID-19. Collaborating institutions collected whole blood in K2EDTA tubes following their own protocols. For TCRbeta analysis, collaborators shipped samples as frozen whole blood, isolated PBMCs, or DNA extracted from either of those sample types. From the cysteine through the phenylalanine, the CDR3 covers 16 amino acids. The read is trimmed to its CDR3 DNA, 48 bases read in frame from base 1. From the germline V gene, CDR1 is SGHDN and CDR2 is FVKESK. V loses 4 bases of germline sequence and J loses 4 bases, and the interval between the two ends is 17 bases. The sample originates from a study of blood T cell repertoires in COVID-19 (dated by TCRdb to the early 2020s). Context from the whole study: Samples covering the acute and convalescent phases of COVID-19 were provided by collaborators in the United States, Italy and Spain. The material from the prospective study consisted of cDNA or gDNA derived from T cells, B-cell-depleted T cells, or PBMCs. Subjects who had been exposed to COVID-19, were actively infected with it, or had recovered from it provided the deeply sampled blood TCRbeta repertoires that made up the dataset. A freely available public database, intended as a resource for researchers studying the immune response to SARS-CoV-2, is where the repertoires were released. The samples were drawn from two sources: the first 160 participants of the ongoing ImmuneRACE study, and 1,200 or so subjects contributed by 6 global collaborators. The sample metadata nearly always contained a de-identified subject ID, COVID-19 status, age in years and sex. HLA class I and class II types, where available, came from metadata supplied by the sample provider rather than from assay-based typing. What the study reported, not specific to this receptor: How much clinical and demographic metadata was included differed by source and by participant, and the metadata was provided uncurated.

The V gene is TRBV14 and the J gene is TRBJ2-1, with a tentative D gene TRBD2 over 6 matching bases. Input material: peripheral blood. This TCR came from a woman aged 25-40 years who had recovered from COVID-19. The DNA is as follows: TGTGCCAGCAGCCCCCTTAGAGCGGGCACGTACAATGAGCAGTTCTTC. This sequence encodes CASSPLRAGTYNEQFF. Beyond the CDR3, the reference TRBV14 and TRBJ2-1 genes provide the residues; the full variable domain reads: EAGVTQFPSHSVIEKGQTVTLRCDPISGHDNLYWYRRVMGKEIKFLLHFVKESKQDESGMPNNRFLAERTGGTYSTLKVQPAELEDSGVYFCASSPLRAGTYNEQFFGPGTRLTVL.